The TCR beta chain described here comes from a study of T cells after yellow fever vaccination. This clonotype occurred many times. The CDR3 contains 14 residues. Trimming took off 6 bases at V and 3 bases at J, with 18 bases between the two ends. CDR1 and CDR2 from the germline V gene are DFQATT and SNEGSKA (reference sequence). TCRdb re-called the 5' RACE reads with MiXCR, one entry per CDR3 protein. Here the sample spans a few hundred thousand distinct CDR3 sequences, 3% to 4.5% being singletons. The chain joins TRBV20-1 to TRBJ2-7; D gene ambiguous. The material sequenced was PBMCs, taken 5 days after the yellow fever booster vaccination. This sequence was found in a man between 18 and 29 years old who received the YFV17D yellow fever vaccine. The CDR3 bases are TGCAGTGCGATCCGCCCGGCCACAGACTACGAGCAGTACTTC. It codes for CSAIRPATDYEQYF.